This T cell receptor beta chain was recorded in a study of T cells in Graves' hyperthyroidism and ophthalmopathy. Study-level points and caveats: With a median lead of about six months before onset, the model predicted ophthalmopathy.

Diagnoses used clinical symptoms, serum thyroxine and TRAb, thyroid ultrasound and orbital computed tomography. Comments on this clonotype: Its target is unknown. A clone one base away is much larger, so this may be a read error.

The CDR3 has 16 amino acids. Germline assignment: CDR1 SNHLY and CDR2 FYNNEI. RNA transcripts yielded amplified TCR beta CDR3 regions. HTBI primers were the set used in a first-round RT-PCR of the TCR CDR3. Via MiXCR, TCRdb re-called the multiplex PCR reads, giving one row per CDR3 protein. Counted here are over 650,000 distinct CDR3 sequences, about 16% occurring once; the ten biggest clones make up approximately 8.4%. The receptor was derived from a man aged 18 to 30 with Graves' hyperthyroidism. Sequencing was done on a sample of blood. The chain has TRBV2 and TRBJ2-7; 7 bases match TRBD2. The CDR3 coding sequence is TGTGCCAGCAGTGAAGCGCGTCCAGGGCGGGGGTACGAGGAGTACTTC. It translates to CASSEARPGRGYEEYF.